This T cell receptor (beta chain) was captured in a study of control samples from healthy donors and cancer patients. Looked up from germline, CDR1 is SGDLS and CDR2 is YYNGEE. Trimming shortened V by 1 base and J by 6 bases, and 7 bases separated the two germline ends. CDR3 length: 13 residues. Generated by immunoSEQ multiplex PCR, the TCRdb table keeps only in-frame clones and is missing some. The sample has 150,000 to 200,000 clones, roughly 90% seen once. Sequenced material: blood. V and J are TRBV9 and TRBJ2-2, with D maybe TRBD2 (6 bases). The TCR comes from a young man in good health. In DNA, the CDR3 is TGTGCCAGCAGCGTATGGGGGGCCGGGGAGCTGTTTTTT. This gives the protein CASSVWGAGELFF.